Below, 26 T cell receptor beta chains from the same sample are listed, as sequenced in a study of cytomegalovirus exposure and HLA in healthy donors. PCR used 60 Vbeta primers and 13 Jbeta primers. Only in-frame clones appear in the TCRdb table, and some are missing; sequencing was by immunoSEQ multiplex PCR. Among over 95,000 clones listed, around 66% were seen once. Sequenced: PBMCs. These receptors originate from a man aged 18 to 29 in good health and CMV-seropositive.

This clone was seen once. V is TRBV11-3 and J is TRBJ1-3; D gene uncertain. Germline loops: CDR1 SGHNT, CDR2 YENEEA. This CDR3 comprises 13 residues. Trimming removed 4 bases from V and 2 bases from J, with 6 bases in between. The CDR3: CASSSRAGNTIYF. The CDR3, as DNA: TGTGCCAGCAGCTCCCGGGCTGGAAACACCATATATTTT.

The chain uses TRBV5-1 and TRBJ2-2; 9 bases are shared with TRBD1. CDR3 length equals 16 residues. V lost 4 bases to trimming and J lost 5 bases; unmatched junction nucleotides: 9. Germline values: CDR1 SGHRS, CDR2 YFSETQ. The CDR3 nucleotides are TGCGCCAGCAGCAACTCCGGGACAGGGCGTACCGGGGAGCTGTTTTTT. It translates to CASSNSGTGRTGELFF. Using reference TRBV5-1 and TRBJ2-2 for the parts outside the CDR3, the full variable domain is KAGVTQTPRYLIKTRGQQVTLSCSPISGHRSVSWYQQTPGQGLQFLFEYFSETQRNKGNFPGRFSGRQFSNSRSEMNVSTLELGDSALYLCASSNSGTGRTGELFFGEGSRLTVL.

J is TRBJ2-1 and V is TRBV6-1; possible D gene TRBD1, 5 bases. V lost 6 bases to trimming and J lost 6 bases, with 12 bases between them. Germline loops: CDR1 MNHNS, CDR2 SASEGT. The CDR3 consists of 13 residues. Here the CDR3 DNA reads TGTGCCAGCAGCAGGGTAATCGGCAATGAGCAGTTCTTC. It encodes CASSRVIGNEQFF.

This clone has just a few counts. The chain recombines TRBV7-6 with TRBJ2-2, with D perhaps matching TRBD1 (5 bases). The germline V and J ends were trimmed by 3 bases and 1 base, with 9 bases remaining between them. Germline assignment: CDR1 SGHVS and CDR2 FNYEAQ. The CDR3 spans 15 residues. The DNA of the CDR3 is TGTGCCAGCAGCTTGGGTCAGGGGAACACCGGGGAGCTGTTTTTT. Protein sequence: CASSLGQGNTGELFF.

This clone has only a few counts. The rearrangement uses TRBV18 and TRBJ1-4, with D possibly TRBD1 on 5 matching bases. The CDR3 has 14 residues. V dropped 1 base and J dropped 7 bases, with 10 bases sitting between them. Germline values: CDR1 KGHSH, CDR2 LQKENI. The CDR3 spells CASSPQGPSEKLFF. CDR3 nucleotides: TGTGCCAGCTCACCACAGGGGCCTTCTGAAAAACTGTTTTTT.

The chain joins TRBV2 to TRBJ2-3; TRBD2 matches at 15 bases. This CDR3 is 19 amino acids long. Germline V gene sequence: CDR1 SNHLY, CDR2 FYNNEI. V lost 6 bases and J lost 5; bases outside the gene matches: 15. For the CDR3, the DNA is TGTGCCAGCAGGCGGACTAGCGGGGGGGTGAGGGAAGAACGAGATACGCAGTATTTT. Amino acid sequence: CASRRTSGGVREERDTQYF.

The V gene is TRBV6-6, the J gene TRBJ2-7, with 10 bases that match TRBD1. Germline values: CDR1 MNHNY, CDR2 SVGAGI (reference sequence). The CDR3 totals 14 residues. V lost 5 bases and J lost 4; bases outside the gene matches: 5. For the CDR3, the DNA is TGTGCCAGCAGTCAGACAGGGGGCGTGTACGAGCAGTACTTC. It encodes CASSQTGGVYEQYF.

The chain joins TRBV28 to TRBJ1-6, with a possible D match to TRBD1 (5 bases). The CDR3 has 14 amino acids. V was clipped by 7 bases and J by 7 bases, with 14 bases between them. The germline V gene encodes CDR1 MDHEN and CDR2 SYDVKM. CDR3 protein: CASITQGVNSPLHF. The CDR3 bases are TGTGCCAGCATAACCCAAGGGGTGAATTCACCCCTCCACTTT.

The rearrangement uses TRBV5-1 and TRBJ2-4; D gene ambiguous. The V gene's germline CDR1 is SGHRS and CDR2 YFSETQ. V was shortened by 5 bases and J by 0 bases, with 9 bases between the two germline ends. The length of the CDR3 is 14 residues. CDR3 sequence: CASSEALAKNIQYF. The CDR3 nucleotides are TGCGCCAGCAGTGAAGCCTTAGCCAAAAACATTCAGTACTTC. Drawing the rest from reference TRBV5-1 and TRBJ2-4, the complete variable domain is KAGVTQTPRYLIKTRGQQVTLSCSPISGHRSVSWYQQTPGQGLQFLFEYFSETQRNKGNFPGRFSGRQFSNSRSEMNVSTLELGDSALYLCASSEALAKNIQYFGAGTRLSVL.

The chain employs TRBV6-1 and TRBJ2-1; D possibly corresponds to TRBD1 (5 bases). The CDR3 has 13 amino acids. Trimming took off 3 bases at V and 7 bases at J, with 10 bases between the two ends. Germline CDR1 reads MNHNS; CDR2 reads SASEGT. The CDR3 loop reads CASSDWGWNEQFF. CDR3 nucleotide sequence: TGTGCCAGCAGTGACTGGGGCTGGAATGAGCAGTTCTTC.

J is TRBJ2-2 and V is TRBV4-2; maybe TRBD2 (7 bases). In germline, CDR1 is LGHNA, CDR2 YNFKEQ. V gave up 2 bases and J gave up 3 bases, with 16 bases separating them. This CDR3 spans 17 amino acids. In DNA form, the CDR3 reads TGTGCCAGCAGCCAAAAAGTAGGGGGGGAAGACACCGGGGAGCTGTTTTTT. Translated: CASSQKVGGEDTGELFF.

The table lists this clone with a few counts. The chain carries TRBV10-1 and TRBJ1-2, with 7 bases matching TRBD1. Germline lookup yields CDR1 WNHNN and CDR2 SYGVQD (reference sequence). Trimming removed 4 bases from V and 2 bases from J; junction bases left unmatched: 7. The CDR3 sequence is 15 residues long. The CDR3 region is CASSGLEGGNYGYTF. CDR3 in DNA: TGCGCCAGCAGTGGGCTGGAAGGGGGCAACTATGGCTACACCTTC.

This chain joins TRBV5-1 and TRBJ2-2; perhaps TRBD1 as D (5 bases). The CDR3 is 14 amino acids. V lost 2 bases and J 6 bases, leaving 11 bases between the germline ends. Germline V gives CDR1 SGHRS, CDR2 YFSETQ. CDR3 in amino acids: CASSLPTGSGELFF. CDR3 in DNA: TGCGCCAGCAGCTTACCTACAGGTTCCGGGGAGCTGTTTTTT.

V and J are TRBV5-1 and TRBJ2-1; the match to TRBD2 covers 8 bases. Looked up from germline, CDR1 is SGHRS and CDR2 is YFSETQ. V trimming: 3 bases; J trimming: 6 bases; junction bases outside the gene matches: 14. This CDR3 region has 17 residues. CDR3 in amino acids: CASSWNPGTSGSNEQFF. DNA for the CDR3: TGCGCCAGCAGCTGGAACCCCGGGACTAGTGGGTCCAATGAGCAGTTCTTC.

The chain has TRBV11-2 and TRBJ1-4; D gene ambiguous. V shed 6 bases and J shed 8 bases, with 10 bases lying between them. CDR1 SGHAT and CDR2 FQNNGV come from the germline V gene. The CDR3 sequence is 12 residues long. CDR3 in DNA: TGTGCCAGCAGATCCGGAGCCGAAAAACTGTTTTTT. The encoded protein is CASRSGAEKLFF.

This rearrangement joins TRBV28 to TRBJ2-5; 8 bases line up with TRBD2. Trimming cost V 3 bases and J 7 bases; bases outside gene matches: 7. The CDR3 loop spans 14 amino acids. Germline V gives CDR1 MDHEN, CDR2 SYDVKM. CDR3 sequence: CASSFTGAGVTQYF. In DNA form, the CDR3 reads TGTGCCAGCAGTTTCACAGGAGCGGGGGTGACCCAGTACTTC.

The chain has TRBV6-1 and TRBJ2-4; TRBD1 matches at 8 bases. Germline CDR1 MNHNS, CDR2 SASEGT. J lost 4 bases, V lost 1 base, and 0 bases had no gene match. The CDR3 is 14 residues long. CDR3 nucleotides: TGTGCCAGCAGTGAAGGGACAGGGAAAAACATTCAGTACTTC. Its protein product is CASSEGTGKNIQYF.

The CDR3 DNA reads TGTGCCAGCAGCTTGGGAGGACGACTCAACACCGGGGAGCTGTTTTTT. Protein product: CASSLGGRLNTGELFF. This sequence joins TRBV11-3 and TRBJ2-2; D possibly corresponds to TRBD2 (6 bases). V was pared by 3 bases and J by 2 bases, with 13 bases between. CDR3 length equals 16 residues. The germline gives CDR1 SGHNT, CDR2 YENEEA.

This clone has more than one count but fewer than ten. This chain links TRBV15 with TRBJ2-4; 7 bases map to TRBD1. From germline, CDR1 is LNHNV and CDR2 YYDKDF (reference sequence). The CDR3 runs to 20 residues. J lost 0 bases, V lost 3 bases, and 17 bases had no gene match. The CDR3 nucleotides read TGTGCCACCAGCAGCCTAAGGGGGCCCGTCCCGAGACTAGCCAAAAACATTCAGTACTTC. Translating gives CATSSLRGPVPRLAKNIQYF.

The rearrangement uses TRBV2 and TRBJ1-2; D remains unclear. CDR1 and CDR2 from the germline V gene are SNHLY and FYNNEI. This CDR3 is built from 15 residues. The germline V and J ends were trimmed by 5 bases and 1 base, with 14 bases remaining between them. The DNA of the CDR3 is TGTGCCAGCAGTAGACTCAAATTAAATAACTATGGCTACACCTTC. This encodes CASSRLKLNNYGYTF.

In this sample, this clone turned up once. The V call is TRBV2, the J call TRBJ2-3; 7 bases are shared with TRBD2. V lost 9 bases, J lost 1 base, and 4 bases stayed unmatched. This CDR3 contains 13 residues. Germline lookup yields CDR1 SNHLY and CDR2 FYNNEI. The CDR3 here is CARKRDGTDTQYF. The CDR3 nucleotides are TGTGCCAGAAAGCGGGACGGCACAGATACGCAGTATTTT.

The V gene is TRBV2, the J gene TRBJ2-5; 12 bases line up with TRBD1. Germline V lookup: CDR1 SNHLY, CDR2 FYNNEI. This CDR3 is 15 amino acids long. Losses at the gene ends were 6 bases for V and 4 bases for J; bases not matched to a gene: 6. The CDR3 bases are TGTGCCAGCAGGAACCGGGACAGGGGGCGAGAGACCCAGTACTTC. This sequence encodes CASRNRDRGRETQYF.

This rearrangement joins TRBV6-1 to TRBJ1-6; no reliable D call. In germline, CDR1 is MNHNS, CDR2 SASEGT. V was shortened by 10 bases and J by 5 bases, with 15 bases between the two germline ends. CDR3 length equals 14 residues. The CDR3 region has the DNA TGTGCCACCCGGAGGCCGGAGGATAATTCACCCCTCCACTTT. Translation: CATRRPEDNSPLHF.

The rearrangement links TRBV19 to TRBJ1-5; D gene unclear. The CDR3 has 16 amino acids. Germline values: CDR1 LNHDA, CDR2 SQIVND (reference sequence). V was clipped by 6 bases and J by 7 bases, with 22 bases between them. The CDR3 region is CASRKPVAGVGQPQHF. CDR3 DNA: TGTGCCAGTAGAAAGCCGGTTGCCGGGGTCGGGCAGCCCCAGCATTTT. Together with reference TRBV19 and TRBJ1-5, the CDR3 gives the full variable domain: DGGITQSPKYLFRKEGQNVTLSCEQNLNHDAMYWYRQDPGQGLRLIYYSQIVNDFQKGDIAEGYSVSREKKESFPLTVTSAQKNPTAFYLCASRKPVAGVGQPQHFGDGTRLSIL.

The V call is TRBV19, the J call TRBJ1-2; 8 bases are shared with TRBD1. CDR3 length: 16 amino acids. The junction had 9 bases not matched to a gene; V was cut back by 3 bases and J by 3 bases. Germline V lookup: CDR1 LNHDA, CDR2 SQIVND (reference sequence). The CDR3 coding sequence is TGTGCCAGTAGTATCCCGCGGACAGGGTGGGACTATGGCTACACCTTC. It specifies CASSIPRTGWDYGYTF.

The chain links TRBV5-1 to TRBJ1-4; D remains unclear. The V gene's germline CDR1 is SGHRS and CDR2 YFSETQ. The CDR3 spans 15 residues. Between the trimmed V and J ends, which lost 5 bases and 1 base, there was a span of 12 bases. CDR3 DNA: TGCGCCAGCAGGCGAGCGGGGAGAACTAATGAAAAACTGTTTTTT. Translated, it gives CASRRAGRTNEKLFF. Supplemented by reference TRBV5-1 and TRBJ1-4, the full variable domain reads KAGVTQTPRYLIKTRGQQVTLSCSPISGHRSVSWYQQTPGQGLQFLFEYFSETQRNKGNFPGRFSGRQFSNSRSEMNVSTLELGDSALYLCASRRAGRTNEKLFFGSGTQLSVL.